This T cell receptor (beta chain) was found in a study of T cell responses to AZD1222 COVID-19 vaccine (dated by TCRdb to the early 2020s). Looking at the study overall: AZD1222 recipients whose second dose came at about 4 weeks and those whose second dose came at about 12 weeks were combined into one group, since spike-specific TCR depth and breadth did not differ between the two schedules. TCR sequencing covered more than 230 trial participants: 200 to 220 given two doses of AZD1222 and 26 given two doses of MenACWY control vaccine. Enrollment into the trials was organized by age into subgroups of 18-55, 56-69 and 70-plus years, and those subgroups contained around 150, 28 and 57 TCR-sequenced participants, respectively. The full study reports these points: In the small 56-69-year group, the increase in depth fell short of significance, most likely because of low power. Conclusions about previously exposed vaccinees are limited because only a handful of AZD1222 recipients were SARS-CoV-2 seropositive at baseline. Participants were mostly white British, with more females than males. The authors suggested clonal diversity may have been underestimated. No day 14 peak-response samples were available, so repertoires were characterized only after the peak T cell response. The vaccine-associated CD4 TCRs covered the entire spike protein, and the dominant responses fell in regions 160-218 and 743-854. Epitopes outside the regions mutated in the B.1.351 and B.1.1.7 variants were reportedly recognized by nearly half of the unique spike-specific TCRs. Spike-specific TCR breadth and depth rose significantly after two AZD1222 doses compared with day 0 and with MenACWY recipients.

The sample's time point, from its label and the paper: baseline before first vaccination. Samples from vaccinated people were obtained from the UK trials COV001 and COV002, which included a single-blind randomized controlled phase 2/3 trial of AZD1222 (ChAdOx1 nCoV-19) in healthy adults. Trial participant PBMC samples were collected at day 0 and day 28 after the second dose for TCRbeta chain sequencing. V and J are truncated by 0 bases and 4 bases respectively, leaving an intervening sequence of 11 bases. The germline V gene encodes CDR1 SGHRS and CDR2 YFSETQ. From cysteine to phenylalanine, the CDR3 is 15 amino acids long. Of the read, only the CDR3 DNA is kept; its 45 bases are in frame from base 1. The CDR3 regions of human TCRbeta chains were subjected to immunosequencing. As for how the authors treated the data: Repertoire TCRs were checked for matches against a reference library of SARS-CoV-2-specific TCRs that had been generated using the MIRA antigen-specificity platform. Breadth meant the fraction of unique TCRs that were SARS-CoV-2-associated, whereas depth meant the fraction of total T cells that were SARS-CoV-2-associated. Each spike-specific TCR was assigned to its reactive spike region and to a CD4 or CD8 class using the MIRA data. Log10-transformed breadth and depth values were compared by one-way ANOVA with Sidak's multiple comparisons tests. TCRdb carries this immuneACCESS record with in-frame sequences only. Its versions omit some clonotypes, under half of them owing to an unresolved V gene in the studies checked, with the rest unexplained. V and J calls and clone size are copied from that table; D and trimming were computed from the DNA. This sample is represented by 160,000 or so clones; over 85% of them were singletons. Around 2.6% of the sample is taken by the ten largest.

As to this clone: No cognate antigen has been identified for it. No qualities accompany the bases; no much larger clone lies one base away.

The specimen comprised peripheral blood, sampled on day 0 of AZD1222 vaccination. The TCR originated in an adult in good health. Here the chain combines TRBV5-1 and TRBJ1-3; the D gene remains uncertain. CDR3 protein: CASSLAGVGGNTIYF. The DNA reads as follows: TGCGCCAGCAGCTTGGCCGGGGTCGGCGGAAACACCATATATTTT.